This TCR beta chain was captured by sequencing in a study of CD8+ T cells in alopecia areata. Across the whole study: Those treated were given oral tofacitinib at 5 to 10 mg twice daily.

This CDR3 contains 14 residues. V dropped 8 bases and J dropped 7 bases, with 15 bases sitting between them. CDR1 LNHDA and CDR2 SQIVND come from the germline V gene (reference sequence). Sequencing used cDNA as its template, made by extracting RNA and reverse transcribing it. Using immunoSEQ multiplex PCR, the repertoire was profiled, and TCRdb retains in-frame clones only, with some absent. The sample includes around 250,000 clones, 65% to 70% of them seen just once. This TCR came from a human donor with alopecia areata. V gene TRBV19 combines with J gene TRBJ1-6; no firm D call. The material was CD4+ T cells sorted from blood, obtained at week 0. The CDR3 reads CASETGSRNSPLHF. The DNA for the CDR3 is TGTGCCAGTGAGACCGGGAGTAGGAATTCACCCCTCCACTTT.